This TCR beta chain appears in the sequencing data of a study of spatial heterogeneity in lung cancer. The time point was: sample taken at primary tumor resection. MiXCR, run by TCRdb on the 5' RACE reads, gives a single entry per CDR3 protein. This repertoire shows 48,000 or so distinct CDR3 sequences, approximately 5.3% found once; its top ten account for 11%. This clonotype was seen repeatedly, ten times or more. The CDR3 loop spans 16 amino acids. V lost 5 bases and J 2 bases, leaving 16 bases between the germline ends. CDR1 and CDR2 from the germline V gene are SEHNR and FQNEAQ (reference sequence).

The material was PBMCs, obtained at surgery. This chain links TRBV7-9 with TRBJ2-1; a weak D match, TRBD2 (7 bases). The clonotype comes from a male donor with early-stage non-small cell lung cancer. In DNA form, the CDR3 reads TGTGCCAGCAGCCCGGGGGAGGGGGGACCCTACAATGAGCAGTTCTTC. Translating it yields CASSPGEGGPYNEQFF. Full variable domain (rest looked up from reference TRBV7-9 and TRBJ2-1): DTGVSQNPRHKITKRGQNVTFRCDPISEHNRLYWYRQTLGQGPEFLTYFQNEAQLEKSRLLSDRFSAERPKGSFSTLEIQRTEQGDSAMYLCASSPGEGGPYNEQFFGPGTRLTVL.